The entry below describes one TCR beta chain. This specimen belongs to a study of blood T cell repertoires in COVID-19. Germline V gives CDR1 SGHVS, CDR2 FNYEAQ. The CDR3 covers 16 residues. J gave up 9 bases and V 5 bases, and 14 bases lay outside the gene matches. The method was immunoSEQ multiplex PCR; TCRdb's version includes in-frame clones alone and lacks a portion of them. The data contain a few hundred thousand clones, 80% to 85% of them singletons. The material sequenced was peripheral blood. This receptor was taken from a woman aged 60-70 years with acute or convalescent COVID-19. V usage is TRBV7-6 and J usage is TRBJ2-1; TRBD2 matches 9 bases. The CDR3 region is CASSPRGRGGQGEQFF. Here the CDR3 DNA reads TGTGCCAGCAGCCCACGGGGGCGGGGGGGCCAAGGTGAGCAGTTCTTC.